This TCR beta chain was recovered during a study of T cells in Graves' hyperthyroidism and ophthalmopathy. This clonotype was picked up many times. The source material, RNA transcripts, was used to amplify TCR beta CDR3 regions. First-round RT-PCR of the TCR CDR3 relied on the HTBI primer set. MiXCR, run by TCRdb on the multiplex PCR reads, gives a single entry per CDR3 protein. The sample lists 300,000 to 350,000 distinct CDR3 sequences, 14% occurring once. This CDR3 spans 17 amino acids. The ends lost 7 bases at V and 0 bases at J; junction bases unmatched: 12. Germline CDR1 and CDR2: MDHEN and SYDVKM.

The sequence derives from a woman under 40 with Graves' hyperthyroidism. Sequencing was carried out using blood. V usage is TRBV28 and J usage is TRBJ1-5; TRBD1 matches 7 bases. DNA of the CDR3: TGTGCCAGCACCCCGGGACAGCCTTACCTTAGCAATCAGCCCCAGCATTTT. Amino acid sequence: CASTPGQPYLSNQPQHF. Complete variable domain (other parts from reference TRBV28 and TRBJ1-5): DVKVTQSSRYLVKRTGEKVFLECVQDMDHENMFWYRQDPGLGLRLIYFSYDVKMKEKGDIPEGYSVSREKKERFSLILESASTNQTSMYLCASTPGQPYLSNQPQHFGDGTRLSIL.